This T cell receptor beta chain was identified in a study of blood T cell repertoires in COVID-19. Study as a whole: The samples span acute and convalescent COVID-19 from the United States, Italy and Spain. Nucleic acid was either cDNA or gDNA, and it came from T cells, B-cell-depleted T cells, or PBMCs.

Participant ages covered 18 to 89 years across 25 or so US areas. Clinical history reported by participants formed the basis on which cohorts were assigned. The CDR3 has 18 residues. V dropped 5 bases and J dropped 0; count of bases not matched to a gene: 7. CDR1 and CDR2 (germline): SEHNR, FQNEAQ (reference sequence). Only in-frame clones appear in the TCRdb table, and some are missing; sequencing was by immunoSEQ multiplex PCR. Of some 300,000 clones in the sample, approximately 91% were seen once. The V gene is TRBV7-9, the J gene TRBJ2-3; TRBD2 matches 14 bases. This sequence originates from a woman aged 40 to 50 who had recovered from COVID-19. Sequencing was done on a sample of PBMCs or T cells enriched from blood (not recorded which). CDR3 sequence (DNA): TGTGCCAGCAGCCCAGGGACTAGCGGGAGAGCTAGCACAGATACGCAGTATTTT. It specifies CASSPGTSGRASTDTQYF.